This T cell receptor (beta chain) derives from a study of blood T cell repertoires in COVID-19. Study in general: Acute and convalescent COVID-19 specimens originated in the United States, Italy and Spain. PBMCs, B-cell-depleted T cells, or T cells provided the cDNA or gDNA that made up the material.

In the original workflow: Amplification from reference gene primers served as the basis for estimated nucleated cell counts. The repertoire was sequenced with immunoSEQ multiplex PCR; TCRdb's copy has only in-frame clones and lacks some. The V and J calls and clone size are taken from that table; D and trimming were inferred from the DNA. The table shows tens of thousands of clones, with about 88% occurring only once. The CDR3 is 14 residues long. Germline V gives CDR1 SGHTA, CDR2 FQGNSA. In the case of this clone: An end of the junction differs from the germline gene, which may be a read error.

The receptor was isolated from a woman of 80 years or more with active COVID-19. Sequenced: peripheral blood. The chain uses TRBV7-2 and TRBJ2-7, with 9 nucleotides matching TRBD2. CDR3 DNA: TGTGCCAGCAGCTTTACTAGCGGGTCCTCCGAGCAGTACTTC. Translating gives CASSFTSGSSEQYF.